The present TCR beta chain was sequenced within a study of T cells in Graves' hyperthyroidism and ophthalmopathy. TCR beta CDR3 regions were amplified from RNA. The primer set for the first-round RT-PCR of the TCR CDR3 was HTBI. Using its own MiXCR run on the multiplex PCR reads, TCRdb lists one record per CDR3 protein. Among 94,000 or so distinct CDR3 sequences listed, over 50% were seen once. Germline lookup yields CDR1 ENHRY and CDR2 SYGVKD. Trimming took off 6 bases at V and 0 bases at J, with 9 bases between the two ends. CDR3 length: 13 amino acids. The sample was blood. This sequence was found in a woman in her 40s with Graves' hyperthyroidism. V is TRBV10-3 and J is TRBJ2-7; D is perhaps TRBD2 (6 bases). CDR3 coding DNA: TGTGCCATCAGGGCTAGCGACTCCTACGAGCAGTACTTC. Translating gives CAIRASDSYEQYF.